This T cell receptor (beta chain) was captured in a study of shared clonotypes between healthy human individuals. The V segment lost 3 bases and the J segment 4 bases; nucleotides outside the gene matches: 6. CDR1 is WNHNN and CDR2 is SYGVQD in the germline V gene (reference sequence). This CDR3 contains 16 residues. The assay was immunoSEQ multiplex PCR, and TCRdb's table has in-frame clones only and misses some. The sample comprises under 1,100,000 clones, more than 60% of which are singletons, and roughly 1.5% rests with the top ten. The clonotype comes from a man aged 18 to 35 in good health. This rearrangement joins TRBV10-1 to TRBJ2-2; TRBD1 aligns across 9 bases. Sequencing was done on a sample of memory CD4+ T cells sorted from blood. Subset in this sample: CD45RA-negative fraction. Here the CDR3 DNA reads TGCGCCAGCAGTGATCATTGGACAGGGGCCACCGGGGAGCTGTTTTTT. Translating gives CASSDHWTGATGELFF.